What follows are 8 T cell receptor beta chains derived from one specimen sequenced in a study of cytomegalovirus exposure and HLA in healthy donors. Vbeta (60) and Jbeta (13) primers were used in the PCR. Data came from immunoSEQ multiplex PCR; TCRdb stores just in-frame clones and leaves some out. The sample consists of around 150,000 clones, around 9% of them appearing once. The sample was PBMCs. The source of these receptors is a woman aged 40-49 years in good health and CMV-seropositive.

This clone was observed a handful of times. V usage is TRBV5-4 and J usage is TRBJ2-7; D perhaps matches TRBD2 (6 bases). From germline, CDR1 is SGHNT and CDR2 YYREEE (reference sequence). With 3 bases removed from V and 7 bases from J, the gap between germline ends came to 17 bases. The CDR3 is 14 amino acids. This chain's CDR3 is CASSSGTGVGEQYF. CDR3 DNA: TGTGCCAGCAGCTCCGGGACGGGGGTGGGAGAGCAGTACTTC.

This clone was found a few times. This chain links TRBV7-8 with TRBJ1-1, with 8 bases aligning to TRBD1. This CDR3 has 15 amino acids. Germline V gene lookup returns CDR1 SGHVS and CDR2 FQNEAQ. Germline trimming cut 5 bases from V and 2 bases from J; bases unmatched to any gene: 7. CDR3 sequence reads: CASSPSTGVNTEAFF. The CDR3, as DNA: TGTGCCAGCAGCCCTTCGACAGGGGTTAACACTGAAGCTTTCTTT.

This clone was observed a handful of times. The V gene is TRBV10-1, the J gene TRBJ2-7; D gene uncertain. This CDR3 spans 15 amino acids. The germline V and J ends were trimmed by 2 bases and 3 bases, with 14 bases remaining between them. Germline CDR1 and CDR2: WNHNN and SYGVQD (reference sequence). The CDR3 nucleotides read TGCGCCAGCAGTGAGGATTTCGGCAGGTACTACGAGCAGTACTTC. This translates into CASSEDFGRYYEQYF.

This clone was counted only a few times. J is TRBJ1-2 and V is TRBV7-2; weak D call: TRBD1 (5 bases). V was trimmed by 5 bases and J by 1 base, leaving 11 bases between them. Per germline, CDR1 SGHTA and CDR2 FQGNSA. The CDR3 is 14 amino acids. The CDR3 DNA is TGTGCCAGCAGCCCCAGGGCTCTTAACTATGGCTACACCTTC. As protein: CASSPRALNYGYTF.

This chain links TRBV5-1 with TRBJ2-5; TRBD1 agrees at 7 bases. Germline values: CDR1 SGHRS, CDR2 YFSETQ. Losses at the gene ends were 4 bases for V and 4 bases for J; bases not matched to a gene: 7. CDR3 length: 14 amino acids. The CDR3 region is CASSLRDSLETQYF. CDR3 nucleotide sequence: TGCGCCAGCAGCCTGAGGGACAGTTTAGAGACCCAGTACTTC. The full variable domain, its missing parts supplied by reference TRBV5-1 and TRBJ2-5, is KAGVTQTPRYLIKTRGQQVTLSCSPISGHRSVSWYQQTPGQGLQFLFEYFSETQRNKGNFPGRFSGRQFSNSRSEMNVSTLELGDSALYLCASSLRDSLETQYFGPGTRLLVL.

The sample holds a few counts of this clone. J is TRBJ2-7 and V is TRBV10-3; 10 nucleotides line up with TRBD1. The V gene end was trimmed by 0 bases and the J gene end by 7 bases; junction bases not matched to a gene: 6. The length of the CDR3 is 15 residues. Germline V lookup: CDR1 ENHRY, CDR2 SYGVKD. Written as DNA, the CDR3 is TGTGCCATCAGTGAGTCTGGACAGGGGGTCGGAGAGCAGTACTTC. Encoded protein: CAISESGQGVGEQYF.

In its sample, this clone was seen a few times. V and J are TRBV6-1 and TRBJ2-3; TRBD2 matches at 8 bases. Looked up from germline, CDR1 is MNHNS and CDR2 is SASEGT. The V and J ends lost 1 base and 1 base, in that order; junction bases with no gene match: 1. The CDR3 covers 15 residues. CDR3 DNA sequence: TGTGCCAGCAGTGAAGATAGCGGGGGCACAGATACGCAGTATTTT. This gives the protein CASSEDSGGTDTQYF.

The V call is TRBV7-3, the J call TRBJ2-3, with 9 nucleotides matching TRBD1. Germline V gene sequence: CDR1 SGHTA, CDR2 FQGTGA. J lost 0 bases, V lost 4 bases, and 8 bases had no gene match. This CDR3 is built from 17 residues. CDR3 DNA: TGTGCCAGCAGCTCGTCCGGGACAGGGACGAGCACAGATACGCAGTATTTT. Translation: CASSSSGTGTSTDTQYF.